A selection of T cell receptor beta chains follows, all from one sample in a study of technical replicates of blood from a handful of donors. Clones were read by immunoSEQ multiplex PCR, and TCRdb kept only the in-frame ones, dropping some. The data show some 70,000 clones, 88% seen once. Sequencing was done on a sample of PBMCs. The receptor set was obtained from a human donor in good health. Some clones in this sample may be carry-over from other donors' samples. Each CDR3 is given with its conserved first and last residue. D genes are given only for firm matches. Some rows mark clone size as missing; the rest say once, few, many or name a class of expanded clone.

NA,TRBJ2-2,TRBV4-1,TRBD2,TGCGCCAGCAGCACCCCGACTAGCGGGGGATACACCGGGGAGCTGTTTTTT,CASSTPTSGGYTGELFF
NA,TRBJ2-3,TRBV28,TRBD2,TGTGCCAGCAGTTTATCGGGAGGGGACGATACGCAGTATTTT,CASSLSGGDDTQYF
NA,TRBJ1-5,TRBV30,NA,TGTGCCTGGAGTGTACTCCAGGATCAGCCCCAGCATTTT,CAWSVLQDQPQHF
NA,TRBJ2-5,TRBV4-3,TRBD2,TGCGCCAGCAGCCAATTACCGGGACTAGCGGGACTAAAGAGACAAGAGACCCAGTACTTC,CASSQLPGLAGLKRQETQYF
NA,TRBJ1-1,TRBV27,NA,TGTGCCAGCAGTTCACACAGGGTAATAGGGGACACTGAAGCTTTCTTT,CASSSHRVIGDTEAFF
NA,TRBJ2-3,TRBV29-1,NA,TGCAGCGTTGGCGGCAGGGGGGCAGATACGCAGTATTTT,CSVGGRGADTQYF
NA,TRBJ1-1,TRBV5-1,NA,TGCGCCAGCAGCGAACAAGAGAACACTGAAGCTTTCTTT,CASSEQENTEAFF
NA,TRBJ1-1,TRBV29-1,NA,TGCAGCGTTGATCAACCGTTGGGGGGCACTGAAGCTTTCTTT,CSVDQPLGGTEAFF
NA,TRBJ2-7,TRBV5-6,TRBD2,TGTGCCAGCAGCTCGGGACTAGCGGGAGGAATAGGCGAGCAGTACTTC,CASSSGLAGGIGEQYF
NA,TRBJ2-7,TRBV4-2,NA,TGTGCCAGCAGCCAACCGACTAGAACCTACGAGCAGTACTTC,CASSQPTRTYEQYF
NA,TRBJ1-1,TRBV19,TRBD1,TGTGCCAGTAGTACCGACAGGGGAAGGACTTTCTTT,CASSTDRGRTFF
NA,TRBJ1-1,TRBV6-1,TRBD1,TGTGCCAGCAGTGTCAGGGGGCTCACTGAAGCTTTCTTT,CASSVRGLTEAFF
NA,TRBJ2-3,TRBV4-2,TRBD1,TGTGCCAGCAGCCAGTACACAGGGGATGGAGATACGCAGTATTTT,CASSQYTGDGDTQYF
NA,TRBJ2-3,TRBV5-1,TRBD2,TGCGCCAGCAGCTTGTCCACTAGCGGGGCAGATACGCAGTATTTT,CASSLSTSGADTQYF
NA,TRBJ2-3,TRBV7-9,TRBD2,TGTGCCAGCAGCCCCAGAGCGGGGGGACCCACAGATACGCAGTATTTT,CASSPRAGGPTDTQYF
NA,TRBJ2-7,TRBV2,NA,TGTGCCAGCAGTCTAGAGGCCGAGCAGTACTTC,CASSLEAEQYF
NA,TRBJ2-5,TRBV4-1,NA,TGCGCCAGCAGCCCCCGATCGGGACAAGAGACCCAGTACTTC,CASSPRSGQETQYF
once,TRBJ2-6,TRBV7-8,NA,TGTGCCAGCAGCTTCTCTGTTGGGGAGTTCAACGTCCTGACTTTC,CASSFSVGEFNVLTF
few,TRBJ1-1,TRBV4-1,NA,TGCGCCAGCAGCCAAGATGTGGGGCTAGGGACTGAAGCTTTCTTT,CASSQDVGLGTEAFF
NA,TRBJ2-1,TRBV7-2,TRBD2,TGTGCCAGCAGGGTGGGACTAGCGGGAGGAGGGGGGCATGAGCAGTTCTTC,CASRVGLAGGGGHEQFF
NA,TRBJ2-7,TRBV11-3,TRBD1,TGTGCCAGCATGTTCCGGGACAGAAGTATCTCCTACAAGCAGTACTTC,CASMFRDRSISYKQYF
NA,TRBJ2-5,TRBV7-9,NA,TGTGCCAGCAGCTTAGGTTCCGAGTACCAAGAGACCCAGTACTTC,CASSLGSEYQETQYF
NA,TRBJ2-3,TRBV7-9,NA,TGTGCCAGCAGCCCCTCGACTAGAGATACGCAGTATTTT,CASSPSTRDTQYF
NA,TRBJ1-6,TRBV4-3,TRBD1,TGCGCCAGCAGCCCCGGACAGGGTACTAATTCACCCCTCCACTTT,CASSPGQGTNSPLHF
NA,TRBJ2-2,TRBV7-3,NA,TGTGCCAGCAGCCCCCATAACCCGAGGGGGGGGACCGGGGAGCTGTTTTTT,CASSPHNPRGGTGELFF
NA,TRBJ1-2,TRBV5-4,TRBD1,TGTGCCAGCAGCTCGACAGGGGGCGGCTATGGCTACACCTTC,CASSSTGGGYGYTF
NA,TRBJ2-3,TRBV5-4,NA,TGTGCCAGCAGCCGGACAGGAGGGTCTTCAGATACGCAGTATTTT,CASSRTGGSSDTQYF
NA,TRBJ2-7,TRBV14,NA,TGTGCCAGCAGCCAAGAAACTAGTGTAGCCTACTACGAGCAGTACTTC,CASSQETSVAYYEQYF
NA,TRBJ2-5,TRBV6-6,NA,TGTGCCAGCACCTTGCTTGCGCAAGAGACCCAGTACTTC,CASTLLAQETQYF
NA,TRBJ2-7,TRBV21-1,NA,TGTGCCAGCAGCGGCATGCGACTGGGCGAGCAGTACTTC,CASSGMRLGEQYF
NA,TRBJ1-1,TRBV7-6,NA,TGTGCCAGCAGCTTATTTGCAGGGACAAACACTGAAGCTTTCTTT,CASSLFAGTNTEAFF
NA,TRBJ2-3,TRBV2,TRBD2,TGTGCCAGCAGTGAAAGGACTAGCGGGGGCCCCCAAGATACGCAGTATTTT,CASSERTSGGPQDTQYF
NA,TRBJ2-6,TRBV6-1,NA,TGTGCCGCAAGGGGGAAGACAACTGGGGCCAACGTCCTGACTTTC,CAARGKTTGANVLTF
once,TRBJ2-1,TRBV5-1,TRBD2,TGCGCCAGCAGCCCCCAAGCTAGCGGGGGGGCGGGAGAGCAGTTCTTC,CASSPQASGGAGEQFF
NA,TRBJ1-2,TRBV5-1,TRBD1,TGCGCCAGCAGCTTGGATGGGACAGTTCTCTATGGCTACACCTTC,CASSLDGTVLYGYTF
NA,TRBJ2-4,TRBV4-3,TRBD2,TGCGCCAGCAGCCAAGATACAGCGGGGGGGGGAAACATTCAGTACTTC,CASSQDTAGGGNIQYF
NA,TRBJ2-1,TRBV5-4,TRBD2,TGTGCCAGCGTAGGGACTAGCGGGTTGAATGAGCAGTTCTTC,CASVGTSGLNEQFF
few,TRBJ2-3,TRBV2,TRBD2,TGTGCCAGCAGAGACGGGACTAGCGGGGTCACAGATACGCAGTATTTT,CASRDGTSGVTDTQYF
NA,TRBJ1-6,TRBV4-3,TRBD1,TGCGCCAGCAGCCAATGGAGACAGGGAAATTCACCCCTCCACTTT,CASSQWRQGNSPLHF
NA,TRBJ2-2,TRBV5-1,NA,TGCGCCAGCGAGAAAGACACAACCGGGGAGCTGTTTTTT,CASEKDTTGELFF
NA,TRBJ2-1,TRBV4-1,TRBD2,TGCGCCAGCAGCCTACACAGGCGGGGGGACCACAATGAGCAGTTCTTC,CASSLHRRGDHNEQFF
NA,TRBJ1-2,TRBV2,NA,TGTGCCAGCAGCGTGAACTCCAGGCTCTATGGCTACACCTTC,CASSVNSRLYGYTF
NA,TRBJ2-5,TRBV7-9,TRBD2,TGTGCCAGCAGTCCGGGACTAGCGGGAGGATGGGAGACCCAGTACTTC,CASSPGLAGGWETQYF